This T cell receptor beta chain was observed in a study of blood T cell repertoires in COVID-19. The table came from immunoSEQ multiplex PCR; TCRdb's copy has only in-frame clones and leaves some out. This table has roughly 200,000 clones, around 77% appearing once. CDR3 length equals 20 residues. Material: peripheral blood. The V call is TRBV21-1, the J call TRBJ1-2; whether TRBD1, the table's D call, matches the DNA was not checked. TRBV21-1 represents a pseudogene. This clonotype originated in a man between 70 and 80 years old with active or convalescent COVID-19. The CDR3 sequence is CASSKDFGPRGQGANYGYTF. In nucleotides, the CDR3 is TGTGCCAGCAGCAAAGATTTTGGTCCACGGGGACAGGGGGCTAACTATGGCTACACCTTC.